This TCR beta chain was sequenced in a study of PD-1 blockade in classical Hodgkin lymphoma. The wider study: Patients were treated with nivolumab at 3 mg/kg, and this was given intravenously every 2 weeks. Overall study results and limits: CD4+ TCR diversity climbed significantly by C4D1, unlike CD8+ TCR diversity. For complete responders, baseline diversity was comparable to that of newly diagnosed patients. When set against healthy donors, newly diagnosed patients were reported to show lower baseline TCR diversity.

On this clone: Its antigen is undetermined.

Profiled with immunoSEQ multiplex PCR; TCRdb holds only in-frame clones, not every one. The sample has 10,000 to 15,000 clones, over 75% seen once. Germline CDR1 MNHEY, CDR2 SVGAGI. With V trimmed by 4 bases and J by 7 bases, 4 bases remained unmatched. This CDR3 is built from 13 residues. All the patients suffered relapse after autologous stem cell transplantation, and brentuximab vedotin exposure differed. The clonotype was recovered from a human donor with classical Hodgkin lymphoma. This material consisted of peripheral blood mononuclear cells (PBMCs), taken at baseline. This rearrangement joins TRBV6-5 to TRBJ2-7; TRBD1 aligns across 10 bases. The CDR3 coding sequence is TGTGCCAGCAGTTCGACAGGGGGCCGAGAGCAGTACTTC. Residues: CASSSTGGREQYF.